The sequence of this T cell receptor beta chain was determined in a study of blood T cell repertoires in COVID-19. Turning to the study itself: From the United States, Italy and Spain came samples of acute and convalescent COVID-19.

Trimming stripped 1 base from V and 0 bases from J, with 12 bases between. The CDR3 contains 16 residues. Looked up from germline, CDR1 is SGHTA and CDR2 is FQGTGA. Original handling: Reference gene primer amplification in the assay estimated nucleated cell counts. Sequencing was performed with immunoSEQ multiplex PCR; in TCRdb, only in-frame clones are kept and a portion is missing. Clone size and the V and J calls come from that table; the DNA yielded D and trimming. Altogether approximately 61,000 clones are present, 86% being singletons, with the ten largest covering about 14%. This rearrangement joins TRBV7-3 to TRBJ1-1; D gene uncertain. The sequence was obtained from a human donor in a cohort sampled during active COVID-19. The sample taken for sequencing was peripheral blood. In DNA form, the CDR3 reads TGTGCCAGCAGCTTAAACGGAGTGTTGATGAACACTGAAGCTTTCTTT. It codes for CASSLNGVLMNTEAFF.